Listed below are T cell receptor beta chains from one sample, sequenced in a study of control samples from healthy donors and cancer patients. Profiled with immunoSEQ multiplex PCR; TCRdb holds only in-frame clones, not every one. Of 170,000 or so clones listed, just under 95% are singletons. The sequenced material came from blood. Source of these receptors: a young man in good health. Each CDR3 is given without its conserved first and last residue.

V: TRBV29-1; length: 11; J: TRBJ2-1; CDR3: SVRDGSYNEQF
V: TRBV7-2; length: 13; J: TRBJ2-3; CDR3: ASSVRVLRTDTQY
V: TRBV25-1; length: 12; J: TRBJ1-6; CDR3: ASSETGIHSPLH
V: TRBV29-1; length: 9; J: TRBJ1-1; CDR3: SSRLNTEAF
V: TRBV6-1; length: 12; J: TRBJ2-7; CDR3: ASSDPQGTYEQY
V: TRBV19; length: 17; J: TRBJ1-5; CDR3: ASSIDHLRQGGNNQPQH
V: TRBV2; length: 12; J: TRBJ1-2; CDR3: ASSEGGANYGYT
V: TRBV10-3; length: 10; J: TRBJ1-1; CDR3: AIRDREMKAF
V: TRBV11-1; length: 11; J: TRBJ1-1; CDR3: ASSLVKNTEAF
V: TRBV5-1; length: 14; J: TRBJ1-3; CDR3: ASSPRGSGSGNTIY
V: TRBV27; length: 12; J: TRBJ1-2; CDR3: ASSLSWGDGPPT
V: TRBV5-1; length: 13; J: TRBJ2-5; CDR3: ASSLVTGVAETQY
V: TRBV12-5; length: 12; J: TRBJ1-2; CDR3: ASGSQINYGGYT
V: TRBV13; length: 13; J: TRBJ2-1; CDR3: ASSRAGAAYNEQF
V: TRBV4-2; length: 11; J: TRBJ1-5; CDR3: ASSATSNQPQH
V: TRBV12-5; length: 11; J: TRBJ2-1; CDR3: ASARVAGGPQF
V: TRBV6-6; length: 11; J: TRBJ1-1; CDR3: ASGIRGGTEAF
V: TRBV29-1; length: 13; J: TRBJ2-3; CDR3: SVTGGGSGTDTQY
V: TRBV7-9; length: 13; J: TRBJ2-1; CDR3: ASSRSIAGNNEQF
V: TRBV6-2/TRBV6-3; length: 11; J: TRBJ2-2; CDR3: ASSNDNTGELF
V: TRBV5-1; length: 13; J: TRBJ2-7; CDR3: ASSLDTGVSYEQY
V: TRBV21-1; length: 6; J: TRBJ1-3; CDR3: ASPLPY
V: TRBV6-5; length: 12; J: TRBJ2-5; CDR3: ASSWERFSETQY
V: TRBV18; length: 12; J: TRBJ2-7; CDR3: ASSPVTEAYEQY
V: TRBV15; length: 11; J: TRBJ1-1; CDR3: ATSRDPATEAF